The clone carrying this T cell receptor beta chain showed up just a few times. Its matching antigen is unknown. The treatment here: about 20 received Ad26.COV2.S at low or high dose, single or two shots; about 5 received placebo; per-sample allocation not given. All samples were drawn on day 63, counting from the first vaccine or placebo injection. This person who donated was an adult of 18-55 years in Boston. The shot given was an Ad26 vector that makes Wuhan-strain SARS-CoV-2 spike. The sample is drawn from a study of Ad26.COV2.S vaccination and SARS-CoV-2 variants. Study background: Recipients of Ad26.COV2.S got it intramuscularly, once or twice 56 days apart. Study-wide points: Using TCR breadth and depth analyses may have led to underestimated total T cell responses.

Only in-frame clones appear in the TCRdb table, and some are missing; sequencing was by immunoSEQ multiplex PCR. The profile shows 350,000 to 400,000 clones, more than 85% of them singletons. Germline loops: CDR1 SNHLY, CDR2 FYNNEI. The CDR3 loop spans 14 amino acids. V lost 8 bases and J 0 bases, leaving 8 bases between the germline ends. The rearrangement joins TRBV2 to TRBJ1-6, with D hard to call. This receptor was taken from a person aged 18-65 years who received the Ad26.COV2.S COVID-19 vaccine or a placebo. The sequencing here drew on peripheral blood, taken in a trial of Ad26.COV2.S vaccine versus placebo. The CDR3 sequence is CASLFNSYNSPLHF. The CDR3, as DNA: TGTGCCAGCCTGTTTAACTCCTATAATTCACCCCTCCACTTT.